The 20 T cell receptor beta chains listed next were all sequenced from one sample in a study of T cells in localized non-small cell lung cancer. Some clones are missing from TCRdb's copy, which holds only in-frame ones; the method was immunoSEQ multiplex PCR. The sample includes roughly 40,000 clones, approximately 83% of them seen just once. Material: PBMCs, obtained before any cancer treatment. The receptors here all came from a man aged 40 to 75 with stage II lung adenocarcinoma.

This clone occurred a few times. The chain links TRBV30 to TRBJ1-1; D unresolved. V was pared by 0 bases and J by 1 base, with 6 bases between. This CDR3 comprises 13 residues. Germline V lookup: CDR1 GTSNPN, CDR2 SVGIG (reference sequence). CDR3 DNA sequence: TGTGCCTGGAGTGTACTAGGGAACACTGAAGCTTTCTTT. The encoded protein is CAWSVLGNTEAFF.

The chain couples TRBV6-6 to TRBJ2-3; D gene unclear. The CDR3 contains 14 residues. The germline V gene encodes CDR1 MNHNY and CDR2 SVGAGI (reference sequence). The germline V and J ends were trimmed by 6 bases and 4 bases, with 14 bases remaining between them. The CDR3 nucleotides read TGTGCCAGCAGGGGGTCGCCTCCGGCAGATACGCAGTATTTT. Its translation is CASRGSPPADTQYF.

In its sample, this clone was seen a few times. This sequence joins TRBV19 and TRBJ1-2; D possibly corresponds to TRBD1 (6 bases). Trimming removed 6 bases from V and 4 bases from J, with 15 bases in between. The CDR3 loop spans 14 amino acids. The germline V gene encodes CDR1 LNHDA and CDR2 SQIVND (reference sequence). CDR3 coding DNA: TGTGCCAGTAGACAGGGAGGGGCGGTCTATGGCTACACCTTC. Residues: CASRQGGAVYGYTF. Complete variable domain (other parts from reference TRBV19 and TRBJ1-2): DGGITQSPKYLFRKEGQNVTLSCEQNLNHDAMYWYRQDPGQGLRLIYYSQIVNDFQKGDIAEGYSVSREKKESFPLTVTSAQKNPTAFYLCASRQGGAVYGYTFGSGTRLTVV.

V and J are TRBV7-9 and TRBJ2-2, with D tentatively TRBD2 (7 bases). Trimming removed 5 bases at V and 2 bases at J, with 15 bases between. The CDR3 totals 16 residues. In germline, CDR1 is SEHNR, CDR2 FQNEAQ (reference sequence). The CDR3 sequence is CASSPIGGQNTGELFF. The DNA for the CDR3 is TGTGCCAGCAGCCCTATCGGGGGGCAAAACACCGGGGAGCTGTTTTTT.

This sequence joins TRBV2 and TRBJ1-2; 7 positions agree with TRBD1. The CDR3 extends over 14 amino acids. V lost 3 bases and J lost 4; bases outside the gene matches: 5. Per the germline V gene, CDR1 is SNHLY and CDR2 is FYNNEI. The CDR3 DNA sequence: TGTGCCAGCAGTGATTTGACAGGGAGCTATGGCTACACCTTC. This sequence encodes CASSDLTGSYGYTF.

The chain employs TRBV18 and TRBJ1-1; 8 nucleotides match TRBD1. This CDR3 spans 17 amino acids. The V gene's germline CDR1 is KGHSH and CDR2 LQKENI. Trimming at V came to 3 bases and at J to 3 bases, leaving 12 bases not matched to a gene. The CDR3 spells CASSPPGQALPYTEAFF. The CDR3 DNA is TGTGCCAGCTCACCGCCGGGACAGGCTCTCCCCTACACTGAAGCTTTCTTT.

The rearrangement links TRBV7-2 to TRBJ2-1; 8 bases are a match to TRBD2. V shed 4 bases, J shed 6 bases, and the junction held 11 bases outside the gene matches. The CDR3 is 16 residues long. The V gene's germline CDR1 is SGHTA and CDR2 FQGNSA. The CDR3 region is CASSSQGGRILNEQFF. The CDR3 DNA reads as TGTGCCAGCAGCTCCCAGGGCGGGAGGATTCTCAATGAGCAGTTCTTC.

The chain combines TRBV6-5 with TRBJ1-2, with D maybe TRBD1 (5 bases). Trimming cost V 6 bases and J 4 bases, with 15 bases left between them. Germline CDR1 and CDR2: MNHEY and SVGAGI. This CDR3 has 14 residues. The CDR3 coding sequence is TGTGCCAGCAGGCCTGAGGGGCAACGCTATGGCTACACCTTC. Its translation: CASRPEGQRYGYTF.

The genes are TRBV7-2 and TRBJ2-7; D not certain. V lost 5 bases and J lost 5, with 10 bases in between. CDR3 length: 12 amino acids. Germline values: CDR1 SGHTA, CDR2 FQGNSA. CDR3: CASSPPLDEQYF. CDR3 nucleotide sequence: TGTGCCAGCAGCCCCCCCCTGGACGAGCAGTACTTC.

J is TRBJ2-7 and V is TRBV5-1, with D possibly matching TRBD1 (6 bases). Germline V gene lookup returns CDR1 SGHRS and CDR2 YFSETQ. The CDR3 contains 14 residues. V dropped 4 bases and J dropped 3 bases, with 14 bases sitting between them. The CDR3 nucleotides are TGCGCCAGCAGCCAGGGGTCGGGAAACTACGAGCAGTACTTC. It specifies CASSQGSGNYEQYF.

The V gene is TRBV27, the J gene TRBJ2-3, with 7 bases identical to TRBD1. Germline values: CDR1 MNHEY, CDR2 SMNVEV (reference sequence). With 6 bases clipped from V and 7 bases from J, the junction kept 13 bases outside the gene matches. This CDR3 comprises 15 residues. For the CDR3, the DNA is TGTGCCAGCAGCCAAGACAGGGCCGGCCGTTATACGCAGTATTTT. Translating gives CASSQDRAGRYTQYF.

The V and J genes are TRBV30 and TRBJ2-7, with 9 bases aligning to TRBD1. CDR1 and CDR2 from the germline V gene are GTSNPN and SVGIG (reference sequence). Unmatched junction bases numbered 9, after V lost 6 bases and J lost 3 bases. CDR3 length: 14 residues. CDR3 in amino acids: CACTPGQGVYEQYF. The CDR3 DNA reads TGTGCCTGTACCCCGGGACAGGGAGTCTACGAGCAGTACTTC.

The chain joins TRBV5-4 to TRBJ1-6; no clear D. Germline values: CDR1 SGHNT, CDR2 YYREEE (reference sequence). This CDR3 spans 17 amino acids. V was trimmed by 3 bases and J by 0 bases, leaving 13 bases between them. The CDR3 DNA is TGTGCCAGCAGCTGGACCGCACCCAGCTCCTATAATTCACCCCTCCACTTT. It is translated as CASSWTAPSSYNSPLHF.

The chain links TRBV2 to TRBJ2-6, with D unresolved. The CDR3 has 14 residues. Trimming left V 4 bases short and J 2 bases short, with 6 bases between. Germline values: CDR1 SNHLY, CDR2 FYNNEI. The CDR3 DNA follows: TGTGCCAGCAGTGTCTTCCCTGGGGCCAACGTCCTGACTTTC. Translating gives CASSVFPGANVLTF.

This clone appeared once. The chain uses TRBV18 and TRBJ2-6; D is perhaps TRBD1 or TRBD2 (6 bases each). Between the trimmed V and J ends, which lost 3 bases and 4 bases, there was a span of 16 bases. The CDR3 loop spans 17 amino acids. Germline assignment: CDR1 KGHSH and CDR2 LQKENI. The DNA of the CDR3 is TGTGCCAGCTCACCCAAGAGCCCGGGGGCCGGGGCCAACGTCCTGACTTTC. It encodes CASSPKSPGAGANVLTF.

The chain joins TRBV12-5 to TRBJ2-1; 9 nucleotides line up with TRBD1. The CDR3 consists of 15 residues. CDR1 is LGHNT, CDR2 FRNRAP, per germline. V gave up 6 bases and J gave up 0 bases; unmatched junction bases: 3. CDR3 sequence: CASGQGQGSYNEQFF. The CDR3 DNA follows: TGTGCTAGTGGACAGGGACAGGGCTCCTACAATGAGCAGTTCTTC.

The DNA for the CDR3 is TGTGCCAGCAGTCCGGACAGAGTAAGACGTGATGAGCAGTTCTTC. Its protein product is CASSPDRVRRDEQFF. The rearrangement joins TRBV7-2 to TRBJ2-1, with D possibly matching TRBD1 (6 bases). CDR3 size: 15 residues. The germline V gene encodes CDR1 SGHTA and CDR2 FQGNSA. V lost 6 bases and J 8 bases, leaving 20 bases between the germline ends.

This rearrangement joins TRBV6-5 to TRBJ1-2, with 9 bases aligning to TRBD1. The junction had 6 bases not matched to a gene; V was cut back by 5 bases and J by 8 bases. Germline CDR1 MNHEY, CDR2 SVGAGI. The CDR3 is made up of 13 amino acids. CDR3 sequence reads: CASSTDRGGGYTF. The CDR3 DNA follows: TGTGCCAGCAGTACTGACAGGGGGGGAGGCTACACCTTC.

This sequence joins TRBV12-5 and TRBJ2-1; D is unresolved. Trimming removed 7 bases from V and 7 bases from J, with 17 bases in between. The CDR3 loop spans 14 amino acids. Germline-derived CDR1 and CDR2 are LGHNT and FRNRAP. CDR3 loop: CASARPGLWNEQFF. The CDR3 nucleotides read TGTGCTAGTGCCCGACCTGGGCTATGGAATGAGCAGTTCTTC.

The chain couples TRBV7-8 to TRBJ2-2; tentatively, D is TRBD1 (6 bases). In germline, CDR1 is SGHVS, CDR2 FQNEAQ. CDR3 length: 14 amino acids. V was cut by 5 bases and J by 3 bases, with 10 bases left in between. CDR3 nucleotides: TGTGCCAGCAGCCCGCGACAGGACACCGGGGAGCTGTTTTTT. Protein: CASSPRQDTGELFF.